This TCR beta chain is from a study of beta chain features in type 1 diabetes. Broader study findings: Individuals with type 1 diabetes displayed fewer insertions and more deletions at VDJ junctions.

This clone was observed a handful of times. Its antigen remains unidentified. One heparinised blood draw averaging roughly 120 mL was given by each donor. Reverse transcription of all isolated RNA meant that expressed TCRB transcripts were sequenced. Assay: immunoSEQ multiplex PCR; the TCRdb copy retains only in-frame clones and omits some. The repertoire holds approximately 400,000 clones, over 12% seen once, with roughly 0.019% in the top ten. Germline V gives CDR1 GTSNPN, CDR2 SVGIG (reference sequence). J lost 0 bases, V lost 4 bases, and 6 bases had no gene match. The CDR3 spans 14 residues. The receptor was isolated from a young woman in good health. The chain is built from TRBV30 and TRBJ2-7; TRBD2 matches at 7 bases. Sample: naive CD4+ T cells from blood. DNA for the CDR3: TGTGCCTGGACGGGGGGAGGCACCTCCTACGAGCAGTACTTC. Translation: CAWTGGGTSYEQYF.